These 9 T cell receptor beta chains were sequenced from one sample in a study of T cell responses to AZD1222 COVID-19 vaccine. Assay used: immunoSEQ multiplex PCR; TCRdb lists only in-frame clones, some missing. The sample gives 100,000 to 120,000 clones, roughly nine tenths of which show up once; approximately 3% is in the top ten. The sequenced sample was peripheral blood, obtained on day 0 of AZD1222 vaccination. These receptors came from an adult in good health.

The gene calls are TRBV28 and TRBJ1-2, with a tentative D call TRBD1 (5 bases). Germline V gene sequence: CDR1 MDHEN, CDR2 SYDVKM. This CDR3 region has 14 residues. V was shortened by 6 bases and J by 5 bases, with 16 bases between the two germline ends. CDR3 sequence: CASSLVGTDYGYTF. Here the CDR3 DNA reads TGTGCCAGCAGCTTAGTCGGGACGGATTATGGCTACACCTTC.

The chain employs TRBV7-3 and TRBJ2-5; 7 nucleotides align to TRBD2. Germline lookup yields CDR1 SGHTA and CDR2 FQGTGA. The CDR3 is 14 residues long. V shed 4 bases, J shed 5 bases, and the junction held 7 bases outside the gene matches. In nucleotides, the CDR3 is TGTGCCAGCAGCTATAGCGGGCAGAGGGAGACCCAGTACTTC. This sequence encodes CASSYSGQRETQYF.

The chain couples TRBV11-2 to TRBJ1-1; D call uncertain. Germline loops: CDR1 SGHAT, CDR2 FQNNGV. CDR3 length equals 14 residues. Trimming stripped 0 bases from V and 8 bases from J, with 13 bases between. This CDR3 is CASSLDTLGGEAFF. The CDR3 DNA is TGTGCCAGCAGCTTAGACACCCTAGGAGGGGAAGCTTTCTTT. The full variable domain, in which reference TRBV11-2 and TRBJ1-1 provide the parts outside the CDR3, is EAGVAQSPRYKIIEKRQSVAFWCNPISGHATLYWYQQILGQGPKLLIQFQNNGVVDDSQLPKDRFSAERLKGVDSTLKIQPAKLEDSAVYLCASSLDTLGGEAFFGQGTRLTVV.

This clone was seen a handful of times. This sequence joins TRBV18 and TRBJ1-5; no clear D. The length of the CDR3 is 13 residues. The germline V gene has CDR1 KGHSH and CDR2 LQKENI. Trimming stripped 3 bases from V and 5 bases from J, with 8 bases between. CDR3 in amino acids: CASSPLGDQPQHF. The DNA of the CDR3 is TGTGCCAGCTCACCGCTGGGAGATCAGCCCCAGCATTTT.

In this sample, this clone turned up once. The V and J genes are TRBV9 and TRBJ2-3, with TRBD1 identical over 8 bases. V was clipped by 1 base and J by 6 bases; unmatched bases: 10. The length of the CDR3 is 16 residues. Germline V CDR1 and CDR2: SGDLS, YYNGEE. The CDR3 loop is CASSVSGGLGADTQYF. The DNA of the CDR3 is TGTGCCAGCAGCGTATCAGGGGGCCTCGGGGCGGATACGCAGTATTTT.

Judged by abundance, this clone is large. The V gene is TRBV28, the J gene TRBJ2-1, with TRBD1 as a possible D gene (5 bases). V gave up 2 bases and J gave up 4 bases, with 9 bases separating them. The CDR3 sequence is 14 residues long. Germline loops: CDR1 MDHEN, CDR2 SYDVKM. The CDR3 sequence: CASSLMSGYNEQFF. CDR3 DNA: TGTGCCAGCAGTTTAATGTCAGGGTACAATGAGCAGTTCTTC.

This rearrangement joins TRBV7-3 to TRBJ2-1, with 9 positions matching TRBD1. From germline, CDR1 is SGHTA and CDR2 FQGTGA. J lost 9 bases, V lost 5 bases, and 5 bases had no gene match. The CDR3 is 13 residues long. The CDR3 nucleotides are TGTGCCAGCAGCCCAACACAGGGGGCTGAGCAGTTCTTC. This codes for CASSPTQGAEQFF.

The chain recombines TRBV6-5 with TRBJ2-5, with 9 bases aligning to TRBD1. Trimming removed 6 bases from V and 5 bases from J; junction bases left unmatched: 4. Germline V gene sequence: CDR1 MNHEY, CDR2 SVGAGI. The CDR3 covers 13 residues. The CDR3 loop is CASSRDRVETQYF. Written as DNA, the CDR3 is TGTGCCAGCAGCCGGGACAGGGTCGAGACCCAGTACTTC.

This chain links TRBV18 with TRBJ1-6; possibly TRBD1 for D (6 bases). In germline, CDR1 is KGHSH, CDR2 LQKENI. V was pared by 5 bases and J by 9 bases, with 20 bases between. The CDR3 extends over 16 amino acids. The CDR3 DNA reads TGTGCCAGCTCATACTCTGGCAGGGGCCCGGGTTCACCCCTCCACTTT. Amino acids: CASSYSGRGPGSPLHF.